These T cell receptor beta chains were read from a single sample in a study of T-cell reconstitution after alpha-beta-depleted transplantation in children. TCRdb fed the PCR reads into MiXCR, producing one record per CDR3 protein. Of 250,000 to 300,000 distinct CDR3 sequences in the sample, roughly 9.5% were seen once. The input for sequencing was PBMCs from the stem cell graft donor, taken from the stem cell graft. The receptor source for this set is a human donor who donated a stem cell graft to a child with SCID. Each CDR3 is given with its conserved first and last residue. The order of the fields is clone size, D gene, V gene, J gene, CDR3 DNA, CDR3 protein. A D gene is named only where the DNA matches it firmly. Expanded clones get a size class; other rows say once, few or many, or leave the size out.

clone_size: few; d_call: -; v_call: TRBV10-3; j_call: TRBJ2-7; cdr3_nt: TGTGCCATCAGTGGACAGGAGGACCTCTACGAGCAGTACTTC; cdr3_aa: CAISGQEDLYEQYF
clone_size: few; d_call: TRBD2; v_call: TRBV27; j_call: TRBJ2-2; cdr3_nt: TGTGCCAGCAGTTCCCCCGGACTAGCGAGGGCCGGGGAGCTGTTTTTT; cdr3_aa: CASSSPGLARAGELFF
clone_size: -; d_call: -; v_call: TRBV5-1; j_call: TRBJ1-4; cdr3_nt: TGCGCCAGCAGCTTGGTCCAGACAGCAACTAATGAAAAACTGTTTTTT; cdr3_aa: CASSLVQTATNEKLFF
clone_size: few; d_call: -; v_call: TRBV24-1; j_call: TRBJ2-1; cdr3_nt: TGTGCCACCAGTGGTGCAGGGGGACTAGAGGAGCAGTTCTTC; cdr3_aa: CATSGAGGLEEQFF
clone_size: -; d_call: -; v_call: TRBV2; j_call: TRBJ1-2; cdr3_nt: TGTGCCAGCAACTCCATGACGGAGATCTATGGCTACACCTTC; cdr3_aa: CASNSMTEIYGYTF
clone_size: few; d_call: -; v_call: TRBV29-1; j_call: TRBJ2-5; cdr3_nt: TGCAGCACCGCTGGATGGCAGGGGGGATCGGAGACCCAGTACTTC; cdr3_aa: CSTAGWQGGSETQYF
clone_size: -; d_call: -; v_call: TRBV7-8; j_call: TRBJ2-7; cdr3_nt: TGTGCCAGCAGCTTAGCCCCAGACGGCTACGAGCAGTACTTC; cdr3_aa: CASSLAPDGYEQYF
clone_size: -; d_call: -; v_call: TRBV5-1; j_call: TRBJ1-2; cdr3_nt: TGCGCCAGCAGCTTGGTGGAGAACTATGGCTACACCTTC; cdr3_aa: CASSLVENYGYTF
clone_size: many; d_call: TRBD1; v_call: TRBV7-3; j_call: TRBJ2-5; cdr3_nt: TGTGCCAGCAGCTTAACTGGGACAGGGGTGGAGACCCAGTACTTC; cdr3_aa: CASSLTGTGVETQYF
clone_size: many; d_call: -; v_call: TRBV27; j_call: TRBJ2-3; cdr3_nt: TGTGCCAGCAGTTTTATTGATACGCAGTATTTT; cdr3_aa: CASSFIDTQYF
clone_size: few; d_call: -; v_call: TRBV19; j_call: TRBJ2-4; cdr3_nt: TGTGCCAGTAGTATGGGGCAGGCACGAGGATATGACTTC; cdr3_aa: CASSMGQARGYDF
clone_size: few; d_call: -; v_call: TRBV5-6; j_call: TRBJ2-7; cdr3_nt: TGTGCCAGCAGCTTGTCCAGCCACTCCTACGAGCAGTACTTC; cdr3_aa: CASSLSSHSYEQYF
clone_size: few; d_call: -; v_call: TRBV18; j_call: TRBJ2-1; cdr3_nt: TGTGCCAGCTCACCAACGGGACAAGGGGGCAATGAGCAGTTCTTC; cdr3_aa: CASSPTGQGGNEQFF
clone_size: few; d_call: -; v_call: TRBV20-1; j_call: TRBJ2-1; cdr3_nt: TGCAGTGCTACCCCTAATTTCCCCTCGAGCAATGAGCAGTTCTTC; cdr3_aa: CSATPNFPSSNEQFF
clone_size: -; d_call: TRBD2; v_call: TRBV6-2/TRBV6-3; j_call: TRBJ2-7; cdr3_nt: TGTGCCAGCAGTTTCAATGGCGGGACTAGCGGTGACTACGAGCAGTACTTC; cdr3_aa: CASSFNGGTSGDYEQYF
clone_size: -; d_call: -; v_call: TRBV2; j_call: TRBJ2-7; cdr3_nt: TGTGCCAGCTGGGGGGGGACAGCAATCTCCTACGAGCAGTACTTC; cdr3_aa: CASWGGTAISYEQYF
clone_size: many; d_call: TRBD2; v_call: TRBV12-3/TRBV12-4; j_call: TRBJ2-4; cdr3_nt: TGTGCCAGCAGTTCCCGGGAGGTTCTAGCCAAAAACATTCAGTACTTC; cdr3_aa: CASSSREVLAKNIQYF
clone_size: -; d_call: TRBD1; v_call: TRBV12-3/TRBV12-4; j_call: TRBJ1-1; cdr3_nt: TGTGCCAGCAGCCCCACAGGGGTGACTGAAGCTTTCTTT; cdr3_aa: CASSPTGVTEAFF
clone_size: -; d_call: TRBD2; v_call: TRBV2; j_call: TRBJ2-7; cdr3_nt: TGTGCCAGCAGTGACAGTGGCGGGGGGGCCTCCTACGAGCAGTACTTC; cdr3_aa: CASSDSGGGASYEQYF
clone_size: -; d_call: -; v_call: TRBV20-1; j_call: TRBJ2-7; cdr3_nt: TGCAGTGCGCAAGCTCTAGCGTCATCCTACGAGCAGTACTTC; cdr3_aa: CSAQALASSYEQYF
clone_size: many; d_call: -; v_call: TRBV11-3; j_call: TRBJ2-1; cdr3_nt: TGTGCCAGCAGCTTCGAGGGGCCCTACAATGAGCAGTTCTTC; cdr3_aa: CASSFEGPYNEQFF
clone_size: -; d_call: TRBD1; v_call: TRBV3-1; j_call: TRBJ1-6; cdr3_nt: TGTGCCAGCAGCCCGGACAGGGTATTTTCACCCCTCCACTTT; cdr3_aa: CASSPDRVFSPLHF
clone_size: -; d_call: -; v_call: TRBV27; j_call: TRBJ1-1; cdr3_nt: TGTGCCAGCAGTTTATCCCCAGAAGAAGAAGCTTTCTTT; cdr3_aa: CASSLSPEEEAFF
clone_size: -; d_call: TRBD2; v_call: TRBV12-3/TRBV12-4; j_call: TRBJ2-2; cdr3_nt: TGTGCCAGCAGACGCACTAGCGGGGGGGCCGGGGAGCTGTTTTTT; cdr3_aa: CASRRTSGGAGELFF
clone_size: -; d_call: -; v_call: TRBV20-1; j_call: TRBJ2-7; cdr3_nt: TGCAGTGCTAGAGATAACTGGAACTACGAGCAGTACTTC; cdr3_aa: CSARDNWNYEQYF
clone_size: few; d_call: -; v_call: TRBV5-1; j_call: TRBJ1-1; cdr3_nt: TGCGCCAGCAGTCGTACGCCCGGTGCCACTGAAGCTTTCTTT; cdr3_aa: CASSRTPGATEAFF
clone_size: many; d_call: -; v_call: TRBV5-1; j_call: TRBJ2-7; cdr3_nt: TGCGCCAGCAGCTTGGATCCTTCGGGGTACGAGCAGTACTTC; cdr3_aa: CASSLDPSGYEQYF
clone_size: many; d_call: TRBD2; v_call: TRBV29-1; j_call: TRBJ2-3; cdr3_nt: TGCAGCGTTGCGGCTAGCGGTAGCACAGATACGCAGTATTTT; cdr3_aa: CSVAASGSTDTQYF
clone_size: -; d_call: TRBD1; v_call: TRBV11-1; j_call: TRBJ2-1; cdr3_nt: TGTGCCAGCAGCGGACGGACAGGGGTATTCAATGAGCAGTTCTTC; cdr3_aa: CASSGRTGVFNEQFF
clone_size: many; d_call: -; v_call: TRBV10-3; j_call: TRBJ2-1; cdr3_nt: TGTGCCAGTAGTATAGGGGTAGAGCAGTTCTTC; cdr3_aa: CASSIGVEQFF
clone_size: -; d_call: -; v_call: TRBV7-9; j_call: TRBJ2-7; cdr3_nt: TGTGCCAGCACGAGAGAGCAGTACTTC; cdr3_aa: CASTREQYF
clone_size: -; d_call: -; v_call: TRBV9; j_call: TRBJ2-7; cdr3_nt: TGTGCCAGCAGCGAGCGGGACAGCGGCTCCTACGAGCAGTACTTC; cdr3_aa: CASSERDSGSYEQYF
clone_size: -; d_call: TRBD2; v_call: TRBV7-7; j_call: TRBJ2-1; cdr3_nt: TGTGCCAGCAGCTTAAGCGGGGCCGCCTACAATGAGCAGTTCTTC; cdr3_aa: CASSLSGAAYNEQFF